The present entry profiles one T cell receptor beta chain with its context. This clone's antigen is unknown. Base qualities are not recorded, but no much larger clone differs from it by a single base. The entry originates in a study of T cell responses to AZD1222 COVID-19 vaccine listed by TCRdb under 2021. General notes on the study: AZD1222 recipients given second doses at about 4 weeks or at about 12 weeks were pooled, since spike-specific TCR depth and breadth were not found to differ between the two schedules. TCR sequencing covered fewer than 250 trial participants: 200 to 220 given two doses of AZD1222 and some 25 given two doses of MenACWY control vaccine. Trial participants were enrolled by age into 18-55, 56-69 and 70-plus year subgroups, with about 150, 28 and 57 TCR-sequenced participants respectively.

From cysteine to phenylalanine, the CDR3 is 16 amino acids long. Kept here is only the CDR3 DNA, which spans 48 bases and is read in frame from base 1. Via the germline V gene, CDR1 is SGHTA and CDR2 FQGNSA. Deletion took 4 bases off V and 2 bases off J, with a span of 15 bases between the germline ends. In the paper's terms, the time point label means: baseline before first vaccination. Vaccinee samples came from UK trials COV001 and COV002, including a single-blind randomized controlled phase 2/3 trial of AZD1222 (ChAdOx1 nCoV-19) in healthy adults. For TCRbeta chain sequencing, PBMC samples were collected from trial participants at day 0 and at day 28 after the second dose. The investigation overall reported the following: Because no samples from the day 14 peak response were available, repertoires could be characterized only after the peak T cell response. Reportedly, close to half of the unique spike-specific TCRs recognized epitopes lying outside the regions that are mutated in the B.1.351 and B.1.1.7 variants. The whole spike protein was spanned by vaccine-associated CD4 TCRs, and dominant responses were seen in regions 160-218 and 743-854. Most participants were white British and females outnumbered males, and the authors suggested that clonal diversity may have been underestimated. Conclusions about previously exposed vaccinees were limited because only six AZD1222 recipients were SARS-CoV-2 seropositive at baseline. After two AZD1222 doses, spike-specific TCR breadth and depth were significantly higher than at day 0 and than in MenACWY recipients. The 56-69-year group was small, and its depth increase did not reach significance, likely because of low power.

The CDR3 regions of human TCRbeta chains were subjected to immunosequencing. As for the original processing: TCRs in the repertoires were matched against a reference library of SARS-CoV-2-specific TCRs that had been generated with the MIRA antigen-specificity platform. Breadth meant the fraction of unique TCRs that were SARS-CoV-2-associated, whereas depth meant the fraction of total T cells that were SARS-CoV-2-associated. Using the MIRA data, every spike-specific TCR was mapped to the spike region that the TCR reacted to and assigned to either a CD4 or a CD8 class. Log10-transformed breadth and depth values were compared by one-way ANOVA with Sidak's multiple comparisons tests. TCRdb stores this immuneACCESS table with in-frame sequences only. Part of the clones is absent; in the studies checked, under half of the shortfall reflects unresolved V genes, and no reason is known for the rest. V and J calls plus clone size are reproduced from that table; the DNA served to infer D and trimming. This sample comprises fewer than 120,000 clones, around 90% of them detected only once. The ten largest make up approximately 8% of the sample.

Sequencing used peripheral blood, obtained on day 0 of AZD1222 vaccination. This clonotype was sampled from an adult in good health. The chain uses TRBV7-2 and TRBJ1-3; TRBD1 is a weak D gene call, 5 bases matching. In nucleotide form, the sequence is TGTGCCAGCAGCTCGATCGGGGGACTTCCTGGAAACACCATATATTTT. This yields the protein CASSSIGGLPGNTIYF.